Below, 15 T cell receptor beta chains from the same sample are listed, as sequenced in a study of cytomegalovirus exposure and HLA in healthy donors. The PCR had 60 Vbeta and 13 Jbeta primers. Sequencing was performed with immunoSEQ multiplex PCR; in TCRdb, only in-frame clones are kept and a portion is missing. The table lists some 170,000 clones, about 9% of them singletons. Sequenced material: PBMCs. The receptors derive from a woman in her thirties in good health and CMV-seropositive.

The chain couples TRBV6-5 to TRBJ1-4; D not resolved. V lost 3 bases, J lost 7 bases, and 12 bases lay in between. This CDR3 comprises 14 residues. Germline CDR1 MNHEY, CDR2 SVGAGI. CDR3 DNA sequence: TGTGCCAGCAGTTATGGGGTTCGGGGTGAAAAACTGTTTTTT. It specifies CASSYGVRGEKLFF.

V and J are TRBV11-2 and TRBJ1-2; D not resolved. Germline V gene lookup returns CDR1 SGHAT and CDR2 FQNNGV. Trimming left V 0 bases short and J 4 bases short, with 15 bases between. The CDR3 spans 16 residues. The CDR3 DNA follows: TGTGCCAGCAGCTTAGATGCCCAGACTGACCTCTATGGCTACACCTTC. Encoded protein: CASSLDAQTDLYGYTF.

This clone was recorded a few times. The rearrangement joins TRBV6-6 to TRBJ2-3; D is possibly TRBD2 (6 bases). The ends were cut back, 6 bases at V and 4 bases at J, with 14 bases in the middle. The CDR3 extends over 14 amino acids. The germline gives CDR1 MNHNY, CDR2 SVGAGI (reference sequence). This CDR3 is CASSGSAFPDTQYF. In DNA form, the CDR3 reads TGTGCCAGCAGCGGGAGTGCCTTCCCAGATACGCAGTATTTT.

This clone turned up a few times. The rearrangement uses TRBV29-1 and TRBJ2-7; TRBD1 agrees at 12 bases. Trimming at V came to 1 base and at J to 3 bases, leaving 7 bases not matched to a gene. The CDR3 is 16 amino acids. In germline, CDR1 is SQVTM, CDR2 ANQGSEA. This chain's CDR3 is CSVEGLGQGASYEQYF. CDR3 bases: TGCAGCGTTGAAGGGTTGGGACAGGGGGCAAGCTACGAGCAGTACTTC.

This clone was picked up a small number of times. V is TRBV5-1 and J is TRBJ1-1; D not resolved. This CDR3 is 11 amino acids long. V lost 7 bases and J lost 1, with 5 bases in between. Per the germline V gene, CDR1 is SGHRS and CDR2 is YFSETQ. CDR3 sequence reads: CASGENTEAFF. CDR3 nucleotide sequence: TGCGCCAGCGGAGAGAACACTGAAGCTTTCTTT. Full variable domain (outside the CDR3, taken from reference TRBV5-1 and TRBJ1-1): KAGVTQTPRYLIKTRGQQVTLSCSPISGHRSVSWYQQTPGQGLQFLFEYFSETQRNKGNFPGRFSGRQFSNSRSEMNVSTLELGDSALYLCASGENTEAFFGQGTRLTVV.

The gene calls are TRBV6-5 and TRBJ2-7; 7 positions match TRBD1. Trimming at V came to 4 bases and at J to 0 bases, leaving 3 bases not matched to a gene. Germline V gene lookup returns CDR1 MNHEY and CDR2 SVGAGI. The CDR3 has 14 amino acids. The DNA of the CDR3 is TGTGCCAGCAGTTGGGGACAGTACTCCTACGAGCAGTACTTC. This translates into CASSWGQYSYEQYF.

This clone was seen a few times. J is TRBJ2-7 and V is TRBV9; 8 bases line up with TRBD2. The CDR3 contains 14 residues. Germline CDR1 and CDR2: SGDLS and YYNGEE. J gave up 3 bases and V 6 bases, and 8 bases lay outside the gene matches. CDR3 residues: CASNSGLGVYEQYF. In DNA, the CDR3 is TGTGCCAGCAACTCGGGACTAGGGGTCTACGAGCAGTACTTC. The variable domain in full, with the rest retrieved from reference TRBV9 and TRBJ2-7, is DSGVTQTPKHLITATGQRVTLRCSPRSGDLSVYWYQQSLDQGLQFLIQYYNGEERAKGNILERFSAQQFPDLHSELNLSSLELGDSALYFCASNSGLGVYEQYFGPGTRLTVT.

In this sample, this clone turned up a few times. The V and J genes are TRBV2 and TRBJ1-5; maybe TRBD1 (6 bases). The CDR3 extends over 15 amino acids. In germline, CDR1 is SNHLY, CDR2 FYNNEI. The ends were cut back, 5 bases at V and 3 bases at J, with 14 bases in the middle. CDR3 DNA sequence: TGTGCCAGCAGTTCGCAGGGGTTTCACAATCAGCCCCAGCATTTT. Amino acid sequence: CASSSQGFHNQPQHF. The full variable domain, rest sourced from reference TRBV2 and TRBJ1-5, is EPEVTQTPSHQVTQMGQEVILRCVPISNHLYFYWYRQILGQKVEFLVSFYNNEISEKSEIFDDQFSVERPDGSNFTLKIRSTKLEDSAMYFCASSSQGFHNQPQHFGDGTRLSIL.

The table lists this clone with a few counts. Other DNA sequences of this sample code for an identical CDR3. The CDR3 loop is CASSPAQGYEQYF. In DNA form, the CDR3 reads TGTGCCAGCTCACCAGCCCAGGGATACGAGCAGTACTTC. J is TRBJ2-7 and V is TRBV18, with D perhaps matching TRBD1 (5 bases). Germline CDR1 and CDR2: KGHSH and LQKENI. This CDR3 has 13 amino acids. Trimming took off 2 bases at V and 4 bases at J, with 9 bases between the two ends. Drawing the rest from reference TRBV18 and TRBJ2-7, the complete variable domain is NAGVMQNPRHLVRRRGQEARLRCSPMKGHSHVYWYRQLPEEGLKFMVYLQKENIIDESGMPKERFSAEFPKEGPSILRIQQVVRGDSAAYFCASSPAQGYEQYFGPGTRLTVT.

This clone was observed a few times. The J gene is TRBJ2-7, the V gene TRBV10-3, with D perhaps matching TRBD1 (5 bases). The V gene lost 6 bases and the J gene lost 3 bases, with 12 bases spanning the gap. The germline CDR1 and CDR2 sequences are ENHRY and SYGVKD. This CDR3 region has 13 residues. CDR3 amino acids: CAISPDSFYEQYF. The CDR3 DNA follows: TGTGCCATCAGCCCCGACAGCTTCTACGAGCAGTACTTC.

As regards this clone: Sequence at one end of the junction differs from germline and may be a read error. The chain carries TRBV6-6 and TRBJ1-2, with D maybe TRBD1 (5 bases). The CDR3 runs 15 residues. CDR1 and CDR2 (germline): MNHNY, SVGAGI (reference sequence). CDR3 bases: TGTGCCAGCAGTTCCGCGGACGGGGGATGGGTTGGCTACCCCTTC. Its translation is CASSSADGGWVGYPF.

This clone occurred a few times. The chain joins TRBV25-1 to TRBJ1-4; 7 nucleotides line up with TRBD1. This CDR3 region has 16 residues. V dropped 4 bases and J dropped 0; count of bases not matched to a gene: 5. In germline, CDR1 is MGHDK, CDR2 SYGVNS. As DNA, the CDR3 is TGTGCCAGCAGTGTGTGGACAGGACCAACTAATGAAAAACTGTTTTTT. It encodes CASSVWTGPTNEKLFF.

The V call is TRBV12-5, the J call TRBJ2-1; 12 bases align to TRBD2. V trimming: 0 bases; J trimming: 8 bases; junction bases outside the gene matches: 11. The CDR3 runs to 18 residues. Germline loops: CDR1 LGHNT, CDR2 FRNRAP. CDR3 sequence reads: CASGLVPDGTSGRDEQFF. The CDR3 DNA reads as TGTGCTAGTGGTTTGGTACCTGACGGGACTAGCGGGCGGGATGAGCAGTTCTTC.

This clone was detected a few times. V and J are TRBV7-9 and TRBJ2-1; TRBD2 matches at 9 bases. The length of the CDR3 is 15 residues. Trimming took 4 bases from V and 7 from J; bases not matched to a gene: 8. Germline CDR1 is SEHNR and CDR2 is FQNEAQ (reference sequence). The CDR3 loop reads CASSSRASGINEQFF. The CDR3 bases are TGTGCCAGCAGCTCCCGGGCTAGCGGGATAAATGAGCAGTTCTTC.

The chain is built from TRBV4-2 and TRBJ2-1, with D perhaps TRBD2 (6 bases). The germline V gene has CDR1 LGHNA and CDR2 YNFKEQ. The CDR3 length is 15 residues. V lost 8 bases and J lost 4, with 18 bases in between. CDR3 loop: CASQNRDSIYNEQFF. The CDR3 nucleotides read TGTGCCAGCCAAAACCGGGACTCTATTTACAATGAGCAGTTCTTC.